The clone carrying this T cell receptor (beta chain) was counted between two and nine times. The antigen remains undetermined. This entry belongs to a study of identical twins. Germline V gene data show CDR1 as SSHAT and CDR2 as FNYEAQ (reference sequence). This CDR3 comprises 14 residues. Trimming left V 4 bases short and J 0 bases short, with 9 bases between. No donor was unhealthy or non-Caucasian. The study, taken as a whole, reports: Analyses based on zero insertions could be partly confounded by invariant MAIT and iNKT cells. Fewer insertions characterized abundant cord blood beta clonotypes, whereas memory repertoires showed none.

A universal primer site was incorporated via template switching, and the cDNA contained unique molecular identifiers. TCRdb redid the calling of the 5' RACE reads with MiXCR, one entry per CDR3 protein. Of 500,000 to 550,000 distinct CDR3 sequences in the sample, about a fifth were seen once. The data were also submitted as part of a second study, on yellow fever vaccine responses in identical twins.

Sample: CD4+ T cells sorted from blood. J is TRBJ2-5 and V is TRBV7-7; TRBD1 might be the D (6 bases). The sequence came from a young woman in good health. CDR3 DNA: TGTGCCAGCAGCTGGGGACATAACCAAGAGACCCAGTACTTC. This codes for CASSWGHNQETQYF.